A selection of T cell receptor beta chains follows, all from one sample in a study of blood T cell repertoires in COVID-19. TCRdb keeps only in-frame clones here, not all; method: immunoSEQ multiplex PCR. Of just over 300,000 clones listed, 86% are singletons. The source material was PBMCs or T cells enriched from blood (not recorded which). The receptors were gathered from a man aged 30 to 39 who had recovered from COVID-19. Each CDR3 is given without its conserved first and last residue. Fields, in order: V gene, J gene, CDR3 protein.

v_gene: TRBV29-1
j_gene: TRBJ2-3
CDR3aa: SVEAPSGPRADTQY

v_gene: TRBV3-1/TRBV3-2
j_gene: TRBJ1-4
CDR3aa: ASSTVGGGEKLF

v_gene: TRBV5-4
j_gene: TRBJ2-7
CDR3aa: ASSPRTGGLREQY

v_gene: TRBV28
j_gene: TRBJ2-7
CDR3aa: ASSLGAGLREQY

v_gene: TRBV15
j_gene: TRBJ2-7
CDR3aa: ATSRDFPGEQY

v_gene: TRBV6-5
j_gene: TRBJ1-1
CDR3aa: ASSYRSGANTEAF

v_gene: TRBV18
j_gene: TRBJ2-7
CDR3aa: ASSPWGEAVTSYEQY

v_gene: TRBV7-6
j_gene: TRBJ2-3
CDR3aa: ASSPRADTQY

v_gene: TRBV5-8
j_gene: TRBJ1-5
CDR3aa: ASSPSTGGAAQH

v_gene: TRBV30
j_gene: TRBJ1-1
CDR3aa: AWIRGAGAF

v_gene: TRBV5-6
j_gene: TRBJ2-6
CDR3aa: ASRLQGSGANVLT

v_gene: TRBV30
j_gene: TRBJ2-1
CDR3aa: AWSKRDNEQF

v_gene: TRBV6-5
j_gene: TRBJ2-5
CDR3aa: ASRRDRGQETQY

v_gene: TRBV29-1
j_gene: TRBJ2-7
CDR3aa: RVERGRPRGGEQY

v_gene: TRBV13
j_gene: TRBJ1-1
CDR3aa: ASISLEYYGTEAF

v_gene: TRBV19
j_gene: TRBJ1-1
CDR3aa: ASSIGGQGAEAF

v_gene: TRBV5-1
j_gene: TRBJ1-1
CDR3aa: ASGRQGDTEAF

v_gene: TRBV5-5
j_gene: TRBJ1-1
CDR3aa: ASSLAGANTEAF

v_gene: TRBV15
j_gene: TRBJ2-3
CDR3aa: ATSRDGLAPADTQY

v_gene: TRBV29-1
j_gene: TRBJ2-1
CDR3aa: SVEPGLAKHYNEQF

v_gene: TRBV5-6
j_gene: TRBJ1-2
CDR3aa: ASSSTGGAGYGYT

v_gene: TRBV10-2
j_gene: TRBJ2-3
CDR3aa: ASTRFELGVDTQY

v_gene: TRBV30
j_gene: TRBJ1-2
CDR3aa: AWSRGTLELVSYT

v_gene: TRBV6-5
j_gene: TRBJ2-7
CDR3aa: ASRVGTELYEQY

v_gene: TRBV9
j_gene: TRBJ2-6
CDR3aa: ASSTETGWWSGANVLT

v_gene: TRBV18
j_gene: TRBJ1-5
CDR3aa: ASSTGSNQPQH

v_gene: TRBV7-6
j_gene: TRBJ2-1
CDR3aa: ASSYATSGHNEQF

v_gene: TRBV19
j_gene: TRBJ2-2
CDR3aa: ASSIDEVGAAGELF

v_gene: TRBV29-1
j_gene: TRBJ2-3
CDR3aa: SGGVVGGTDTQY

v_gene: TRBV7-2
j_gene: TRBJ2-1
CDR3aa: ASSLRLAGGYNEQF

v_gene: TRBV19
j_gene: TRBJ1-5
CDR3aa: ASSIRGQLNQPQH

v_gene: TRBV11-2
j_gene: TRBJ2-7
CDR3aa: ASSLELLSYEQY

v_gene: TRBV5-1
j_gene: TRBJ2-2
CDR3aa: ATNGGAPGTGELF

v_gene: TRBV2
j_gene: TRBJ2-7
CDR3aa: ASSPWRGGSYEQY

v_gene: TRBV14
j_gene: TRBJ2-1
CDR3aa: ASSQSFGSEQF

v_gene: TRBV11-2
j_gene: TRBJ2-5
CDR3aa: ASSPRTSGGETQY

v_gene: TRBV10-3
j_gene: TRBJ2-2
CDR3aa: AISEGQGYTGELF

v_gene: TRBV5-1
j_gene: TRBJ1-6
CDR3aa: ASSKEGTGRSTDNSPLH

v_gene: TRBV18
j_gene: TRBJ1-3
CDR3aa: ASSPAGTAFSGNTIY

v_gene: TRBV3-1/TRBV3-2
j_gene: TRBJ2-1
CDR3aa: ASSQARALREQF

v_gene: TRBV5-1
j_gene: TRBJ2-5
CDR3aa: ASSLIVGVLLDRDQETQY

v_gene: TRBV19
j_gene: TRBJ1-1
CDR3aa: ASSRGSDRDTEAF

v_gene: TRBV27
j_gene: TRBJ1-5
CDR3aa: ASSLRQAYQPQH

v_gene: TRBV5-1
j_gene: TRBJ2-3
CDR3aa: ASSRSGRETDTQY

v_gene: TRBV20-1
j_gene: TRBJ2-1
CDR3aa: SASRTGTRNNEQF

v_gene: TRBV15
j_gene: TRBJ1-3
CDR3aa: ATSIHRVGSGNTIY

v_gene: TRBV5-6
j_gene: TRBJ1-6
CDR3aa: ASSFRTGDNSPLH

v_gene: TRBV2
j_gene: TRBJ1-1
CDR3aa: ASSEATRYTEAF

v_gene: TRBV3-1/TRBV3-2
j_gene: TRBJ1-6
CDR3aa: ASSHPGGWAPLH

v_gene: TRBV30
j_gene: TRBJ2-1
CDR3aa: AWSVGGSSYNEQF

v_gene: TRBV19
j_gene: TRBJ2-3
CDR3aa: ASSQTPGQGTDTQY

v_gene: TRBV5-1
j_gene: TRBJ2-7
CDR3aa: ASRQGGTTYEQY

v_gene: TRBV24-1
j_gene: TRBJ2-2
CDR3aa: ATSPNRVTNTGELF

v_gene: TRBV6-4
j_gene: TRBJ2-3
CDR3aa: ASMLRDTQY

v_gene: TRBV2
j_gene: TRBJ2-1
CDR3aa: ASSRGNEQF

v_gene: TRBV7-6
j_gene: TRBJ1-3
CDR3aa: ASSLRGGQGQGGNTIY

v_gene: TRBV7-2
j_gene: TRBJ2-6
CDR3aa: ASSLSSGANVLT

v_gene: TRBV5-1
j_gene: TRBJ1-6
CDR3aa: ASRTGSTDSSLH

v_gene: TRBV6-5
j_gene: TRBJ1-4
CDR3aa: ASNGGGAGEKLF

v_gene: TRBV6-5
j_gene: TRBJ1-5
CDR3aa: ASRRDRGSHQPQH